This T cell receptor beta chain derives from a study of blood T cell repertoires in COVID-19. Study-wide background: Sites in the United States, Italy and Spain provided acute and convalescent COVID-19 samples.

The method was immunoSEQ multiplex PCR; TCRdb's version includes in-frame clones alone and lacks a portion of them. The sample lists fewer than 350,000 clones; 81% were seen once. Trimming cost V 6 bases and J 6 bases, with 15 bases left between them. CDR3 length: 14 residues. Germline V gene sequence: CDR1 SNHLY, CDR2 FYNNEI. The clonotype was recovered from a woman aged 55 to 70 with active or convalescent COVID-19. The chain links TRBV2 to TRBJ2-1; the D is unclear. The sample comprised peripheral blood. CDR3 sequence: CASSSRQRANEQFF. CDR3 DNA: TGTGCCAGCAGCAGCCGGCAGCGCGCCAATGAGCAGTTCTTC.